These 32 T cell receptor beta chains originate from one sample sequenced in a study of shared clonotypes between healthy human individuals. The data were produced by immunoSEQ multiplex PCR, yet TCRdb's version contains in-frame clones alone and is incomplete. The sample has roughly 680,000 clones, roughly 72% seen once; the top ten hold under 2%. Material: memory CD4+ T cells sorted from blood. Stated subset: CD45RA-negative fraction. Every receptor here comes from a woman aged 25 to 39 in good health.

This chain links TRBV7-9 with TRBJ2-1; TRBD2 matches 10 bases. V lost 5 bases and J lost 8; bases outside the gene matches: 9. This CDR3 spans 15 amino acids. From germline, CDR1 is SEHNR and CDR2 FQNEAQ (reference sequence). In DNA form, the CDR3 reads TGTGCCAGCAGCATTACTAGCGGGATCGCCGATGAGCAGTTCTTC. This gives the protein CASSITSGIADEQFF.

This rearrangement joins TRBV20-1 to TRBJ2-5, with D unclear. The CDR3 runs to 11 residues. Germline CDR1 reads DFQATT; CDR2 reads SNEGSKA (reference sequence). V lost 4 bases to trimming and J lost 4 bases, with 7 bases between them. The CDR3 coding sequence is TGCAGTGCTATAATCGGAGAGACCCAGTACTTC. The encoded protein is CSAIIGETQYF.

CDR3 residues: CASSPTSAYEQYF. DNA for the CDR3: TGTGCCAGCAGCCCGACTAGCGCCTACGAGCAGTACTTC. V is TRBV11-2 and J is TRBJ2-7; the match to TRBD2 covers 8 bases. The CDR3 sequence is 13 residues long. V gave up 5 bases and J gave up 2 bases; unmatched junction bases: 2. Germline V gene lookup returns CDR1 SGHAT and CDR2 FQNNGV.

This chain joins TRBV28 and TRBJ1-5; D not certain. Per the germline V gene, CDR1 is MDHEN and CDR2 is SYDVKM. The CDR3 runs to 15 residues. V was trimmed by 4 bases and J by 5 bases, leaving 15 bases between them. DNA of the CDR3: TGTGCCAGCAGTTCACCTACGCTGGGAGATCAGCCCCAGCATTTT. Its translation is CASSSPTLGDQPQHF.

A word on this clone: Germline and junction disagree at one end, which may indicate a read error. This CDR3 is CASSVNVGGPIF. The CDR3 DNA sequence: TGTGCCAGCAGCGTAAATGTGGGAGGGCCCATCTTC. V and J are TRBV9 and TRBJ2-1; 7 nucleotides line up with TRBD2. This CDR3 is 12 amino acids long. The germline V gene has CDR1 SGDLS and CDR2 YYNGEE.

This sequence joins TRBV5-1 and TRBJ2-2; possibly TRBD2 for D (5 bases). Trimming took 5 bases from V and 1 from J, leaving 12 bases between them. CDR3 length: 15 residues. CDR1 is SGHRS, CDR2 YFSETQ, per germline. The CDR3 DNA reads as TGCGCCAGCAGAGCTGGAGCGGAGAACACCGGGGAGCTGTTTTTT. Protein: CASRAGAENTGELFF.

The V gene is TRBV7-8, the J gene TRBJ1-5; D unclear. Germline lookup yields CDR1 SGHVS and CDR2 FQNEAQ. This CDR3 spans 14 amino acids. Trimming stripped 5 bases from V and 9 bases from J, with 17 bases between. CDR3 region: CASSPAGTRGPQHF. The CDR3 region has the DNA TGTGCCAGCAGCCCAGCAGGAACCCGTGGGCCCCAGCATTTT. Combining the CDR3 with reference TRBV7-8 and TRBJ1-5 gives the whole variable domain GAGVSQSPRYKVAKRGQDVALRCDPISGHVSLFWYQQALGQGPEFLTYFQNEAQLDKSGLPSDRFFAERPEGSVSTLKIQRTQQEDSAVYLCASSPAGTRGPQHFGDGTRLSIL.

The rearrangement links TRBV5-5 to TRBJ1-4, with D unclear. V was pared by 2 bases and J by 4 bases, with 15 bases between. Germline V gene sequence: CDR1 SGHKS, CDR2 YYEKEE (reference sequence). This CDR3 has 16 residues. The CDR3 protein is CASSFKMRTDNEKLFF. The CDR3 bases are TGTGCCAGCAGCTTTAAAATGCGGACGGATAATGAAAAACTGTTTTTT.

By share, this clone ranks as medium-sized (0.01 to 0.1%). The J gene is TRBJ2-2, the V gene TRBV6-5; maybe TRBD1 (5 bases). Trimming left V 6 bases short and J 1 base short, with 9 bases between. CDR1 is MNHEY and CDR2 is SVGAGI in the germline V gene. This CDR3 comprises 14 residues. Here the CDR3 reads CASRKTGNTGELFF. The CDR3 nucleotides are TGTGCCAGCAGAAAAACAGGGAACACCGGGGAGCTGTTTTTT.

The chain is built from TRBV5-4 and TRBJ2-1; 8 bases map to TRBD1. There are 15 residues in the CDR3. V was clipped by 4 bases and J by 3 bases; unmatched bases: 6. Germline V gene sequence: CDR1 SGHNT, CDR2 YYREEE (reference sequence). CDR3 coding DNA: TGTGCCAGCAGCCCGACAGGGGTGATCTACAATGAGCAGTTCTTC. It translates to CASSPTGVIYNEQFF.

The chain is built from TRBV7-2 and TRBJ2-5; 8 nucleotides match TRBD2. Germline lookup yields CDR1 SGHTA and CDR2 FQGNSA. The CDR3 has 17 amino acids. V trimming: 5 bases; J trimming: 7 bases; junction bases outside the gene matches: 18. CDR3 amino acids: CASSPRGGSLAGGTQYF. The CDR3, as DNA: TGTGCCAGCAGCCCACGCGGGGGTAGCCTAGCGGGTGGGACCCAGTACTTC. Looking up the rest from reference TRBV7-2 and TRBJ2-5 gives the full variable domain: GAGVSQSPSNKVTEKGKDVELRCDPISGHTALYWYRQSLGQGLEFLIYFQGNSAPDKSGLPSDRFSAERTGGSVSTLTIQRTQQEDSAVYLCASSPRGGSLAGGTQYFGPGTRLLVL.

V usage is TRBV2 and J usage is TRBJ2-1; D is perhaps TRBD2 (6 bases). Germline V gene data show CDR1 as SNHLY and CDR2 as FYNNEI. The CDR3 has 13 residues. Trimming shortened V by 7 bases and J by 5 bases, and 12 bases separated the two germline ends. DNA of the CDR3: TGTGCCAGCAAGCGATTAGCGGACAATGAGCAGTTCTTC. It encodes CASKRLADNEQFF.

The chain employs TRBV18 and TRBJ1-1; 7 positions match TRBD1. The CDR3 extends over 16 amino acids. The J segment lost 2 bases and the V segment lost 0 bases, leaving 6 bases of the junction unmatched. CDR1 KGHSH and CDR2 LQKENI come from the germline V gene. The CDR3 loop reads CASSPPSGGRNTEAFF. The CDR3 DNA is TGTGCCAGCTCACCACCGTCAGGGGGGCGAAACACTGAAGCTTTCTTT.

The chain carries TRBV10-1 and TRBJ2-5; 8 bases line up with TRBD1. This CDR3 is built from 14 residues. Germline V gene lookup returns CDR1 WNHNN and CDR2 SYGVQD (reference sequence). Trimming cost V 4 bases and J 4 bases; bases outside gene matches: 5. The CDR3 coding sequence is TGCGCCAGCAGTGGGGGACAGGACCCAGAGACCCAGTACTTC. This translates into CASSGGQDPETQYF.

V is TRBV18 and J is TRBJ2-6; 10 bases agree with TRBD2. This CDR3 has 21 amino acids. Germline V lookup: CDR1 KGHSH, CDR2 LQKENI. V gave up 1 base and J gave up 1 base; unmatched junction bases: 13. The DNA for the CDR3 is TGTGCCAGCTCACCACTAACAGGGGCTCTAGCGGGAGTTTCTGGGGCCAACGTCCTGACTTTC. Translated, it gives CASSPLTGALAGVSGANVLTF. Using reference TRBV18 and TRBJ2-6 for the parts outside the CDR3, the full variable domain is NAGVMQNPRHLVRRRGQEARLRCSPMKGHSHVYWYRQLPEEGLKFMVYLQKENIIDESGMPKERFSAEFPKEGPSILRIQQVVRGDSAAYFCASSPLTGALAGVSGANVLTFGAGSRLTVL.

This chain joins TRBV9 and TRBJ1-3; tentative D call: TRBD1 (5 bases). The CDR3 length is 14 residues. With 4 bases removed from V and 0 bases from J, the gap between germline ends came to 8 bases. Germline-derived CDR1 and CDR2 are SGDLS and YYNGEE. CDR3 residues: CASSRDYSGNTIYF. CDR3 coding DNA: TGTGCCAGCAGCCGGGACTACTCTGGAAACACCATATATTTT.

The chain is built from TRBV10-3 and TRBJ2-3; tentatively, D is TRBD1 (5 bases). In germline, CDR1 is ENHRY, CDR2 SYGVKD. Trimming left V 6 bases short and J 0 bases short, with 13 bases between. CDR3 length: 15 amino acids. The CDR3 DNA is TGTGCCATCAGCGAAAGGGGCACTAGCACAGATACGCAGTATTTT. Translated, it gives CAISERGTSTDTQYF.

In this sample, this clone turned up a few times. This sequence joins TRBV28 and TRBJ2-7; tentative D call: TRBD1 (6 bases). This CDR3 region has 18 residues. Germline V gives CDR1 MDHEN, CDR2 SYDVKM. The V and J ends lost 6 bases and 0 bases respectively, with 24 bases between them. The DNA for the CDR3 is TGTGCCAGCAGCCCATATTTTGCGCGGCGACAGGACTCCTACGAGCAGTACTTC. Its translation: CASSPYFARRQDSYEQYF.

This clone was detected only once. The CDR3 spells CASSQQRTGTGKPEAFF. The CDR3 coding sequence is TGTGCCAGCTCACAACAGAGGACCGGGACAGGGAAGCCTGAAGCTTTCTTT. This rearrangement joins TRBV18 to TRBJ1-1; 9 bases agree with TRBD1. The J segment lost 6 bases and the V segment lost 4 bases, leaving 15 bases of the junction unmatched. The V gene's germline CDR1 is KGHSH and CDR2 LQKENI. The CDR3 has 17 residues. The entire variable domain, with the rest obtained from reference TRBV18 and TRBJ1-1, is as follows: NAGVMQNPRHLVRRRGQEARLRCSPMKGHSHVYWYRQLPEEGLKFMVYLQKENIIDESGMPKERFSAEFPKEGPSILRIQQVVRGDSAAYFCASSQQRTGTGKPEAFFGQGTRLTVV.

In the case of this clone: The same CDR3 can be traced to other DNA sequences in this sample. V gene TRBV10-3 combines with J gene TRBJ1-5; no clear D. This CDR3 is built from 14 residues. Per germline, CDR1 ENHRY and CDR2 SYGVKD. V lost 6 bases, J lost 0 bases, and 9 bases lay in between. This CDR3 is CAISADYSNQPQHF. The DNA of the CDR3 is TGTGCCATCAGCGCCGACTATAGCAATCAGCCCCAGCATTTT.

The V call is TRBV5-4, the J call TRBJ2-3; D is ambiguous. The CDR3 is 15 amino acids. V was shortened by 6 bases and J by 0 bases, with 14 bases between the two germline ends. Germline V gene data show CDR1 as SGHNT and CDR2 as YYREEE (reference sequence). The CDR3 bases are TGTGCCAGCACCTCAACATACACTAGCACAGATACGCAGTATTTT. Residues: CASTSTYTSTDTQYF.

The CDR3 protein is CASSRRQGATEAFF. The CDR3 DNA follows: TGTGCCAGCAGTCGAAGACAGGGGGCGACTGAAGCTTTCTTT. This chain joins TRBV6-5 and TRBJ1-1; 10 bases are shared with TRBD1. The CDR3 has 14 residues. The V gene's germline CDR1 is MNHEY and CDR2 SVGAGI. The J segment lost 5 bases and the V segment lost 5 bases, leaving 5 bases of the junction unmatched.

V is TRBV6-6 and J is TRBJ2-5, with unresolved D. The CDR3 totals 12 residues. Germline-derived CDR1 and CDR2 are MNHNY and SVGAGI (reference sequence). The V end was cut by 1 base, the J end by 5 bases, with 5 bases between. CDR3 sequence: CASSYYGETQYF. The CDR3, as DNA: TGTGCCAGCAGTTACTATGGGGAGACCCAGTACTTC.

The chain joins TRBV28 to TRBJ2-3; weak D call: TRBD2 (5 bases). Germline assignment: CDR1 MDHEN and CDR2 SYDVKM. V lost 1 base, J lost 8 bases, and 13 bases lay in between. This CDR3 spans 14 amino acids. CDR3 bases: TGTGCCAGCAGTTTATCCGGAGCGGTTGGTACGCAGTATTTT. Translation gives CASSLSGAVGTQYF.

The V call is TRBV5-1, the J call TRBJ1-1; 7 bases are a match to TRBD1. V shed 5 bases and J 1 base; nucleotides not matched to a gene: 14. The CDR3 has 17 amino acids. Germline V gene data show CDR1 as SGHRS and CDR2 as YFSETQ. This chain's CDR3 is CASRPDRTGLRNTEAFF. In DNA, the CDR3 is TGCGCCAGCAGACCTGATCGGACAGGCCTCAGGAACACTGAAGCTTTCTTT.

The chain couples TRBV14 to TRBJ1-6; no clear D gene. Germline V lookup: CDR1 SGHDN, CDR2 FVKESK. The CDR3 has 12 residues. V was pared by 5 bases and J by 7 bases, with 6 bases between. The CDR3 sequence: CASSDLNSPLHF. As DNA, the CDR3 is TGTGCCAGCAGCGACCTCAATTCACCCCTCCACTTT.

CDR3 nucleotide sequence: TGTGCCAGCAGTAGACAGGGGGTCTGGGGCTACACCTTC. Its protein product is CASSRQGVWGYTF. The V gene is TRBV6-5, the J gene TRBJ1-2, with TRBD1 matching over 9 bases. The CDR3 sequence is 13 residues long. The germline CDR1 and CDR2 sequences are MNHEY and SVGAGI. Trimming at V came to 5 bases and at J to 8 bases, leaving 6 bases not matched to a gene.

The V call is TRBV28, the J call TRBJ1-2; D not resolved. V shed 4 bases and J shed 7 bases, with 10 bases lying between them. Germline V CDR1 and CDR2: MDHEN, SYDVKM. There are 12 residues in the CDR3. CDR3 sequence: CASSSTAFGYTF. The CDR3 DNA reads TGTGCCAGCAGTTCGACGGCTTTTGGCTACACCTTC.

V is TRBV2 and J is TRBJ1-3; tentatively, D is TRBD1 (6 bases). Deletions cut 10 bases from V and 2 bases from J, with 15 bases between. The germline V gene encodes CDR1 SNHLY and CDR2 FYNNEI. The CDR3 contains 14 residues. The CDR3 protein is CATRGQSTGNTIYF. Written as DNA, the CDR3 is TGTGCCACCCGCGGACAGTCGACTGGAAACACCATATATTTT.

This chain joins TRBV20-1 and TRBJ2-3; D is unresolved. Germline V gene sequence: CDR1 DFQATT, CDR2 SNEGSKA (reference sequence). V was shortened by 6 bases and J by 7 bases, with 8 bases between the two germline ends. The CDR3 is 10 amino acids. CDR3 sequence reads: CSAPENTQYF. The CDR3, as DNA: TGCAGTGCCCCCGAGAATACGCAGTATTTT.

The chain joins TRBV2 to TRBJ2-3; D might be TRBD1 (6 bases). There are 15 residues in the CDR3. The V end was cut by 11 bases, the J end by 5 bases, with 23 bases between. Germline values: CDR1 SNHLY, CDR2 FYNNEI. The CDR3 sequence is CAGTPNGRQEDTQYF. The CDR3 coding sequence is TGTGCCGGGACACCCAATGGACGGCAGGAAGATACGCAGTATTTT. Drawing the rest from reference TRBV2 and TRBJ2-3, the complete variable domain is EPEVTQTPSHQVTQMGQEVILRCVPISNHLYFYWYRQILGQKVEFLVSFYNNEISEKSEIFDDQFSVERPDGSNFTLKIRSTKLEDSAMYFCAGTPNGRQEDTQYFGPGTRLTVL.

This clone was found a few times. This chain uses TRBV27 with TRBJ2-3, with D perhaps assigned TRBD1 or TRBD2 (5 bases each). V was cut by 5 bases and J by 2 bases, with 32 bases left in between. CDR3 length: 21 amino acids. Germline values: CDR1 MNHEY, CDR2 SMNVEV (reference sequence). The CDR3 is CASSPDQWARPGPGYTDTQYF. The CDR3 nucleotides are TGTGCCAGCAGTCCAGACCAATGGGCCCGGCCGGGACCTGGATACACAGATACGCAGTATTTT.